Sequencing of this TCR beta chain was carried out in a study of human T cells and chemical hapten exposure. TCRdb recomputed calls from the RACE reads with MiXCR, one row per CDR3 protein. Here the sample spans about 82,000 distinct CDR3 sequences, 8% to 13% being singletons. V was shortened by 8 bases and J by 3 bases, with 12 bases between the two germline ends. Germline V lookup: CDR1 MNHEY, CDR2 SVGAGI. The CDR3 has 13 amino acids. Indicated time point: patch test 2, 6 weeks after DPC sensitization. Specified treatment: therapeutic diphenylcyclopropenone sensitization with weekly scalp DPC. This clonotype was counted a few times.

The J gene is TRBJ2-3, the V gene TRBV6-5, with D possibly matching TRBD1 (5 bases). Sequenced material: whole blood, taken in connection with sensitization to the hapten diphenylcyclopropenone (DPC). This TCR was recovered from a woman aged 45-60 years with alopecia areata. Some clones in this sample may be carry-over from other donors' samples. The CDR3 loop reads CASFTGATDTQYF. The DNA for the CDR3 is TGTGCCAGCTTCACAGGAGCTACAGATACGCAGTATTTT.